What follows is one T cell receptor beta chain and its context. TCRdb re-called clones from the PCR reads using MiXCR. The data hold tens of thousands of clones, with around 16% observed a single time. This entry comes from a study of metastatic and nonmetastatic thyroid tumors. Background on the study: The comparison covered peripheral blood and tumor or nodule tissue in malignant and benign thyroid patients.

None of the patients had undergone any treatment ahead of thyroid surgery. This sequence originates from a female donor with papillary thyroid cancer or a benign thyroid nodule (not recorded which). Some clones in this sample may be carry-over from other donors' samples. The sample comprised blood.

The CDR3 is CASSLRGQGREAFF. The CDR3 region has the DNA TGTGCCAGCAGTTTACGCGGACAGGGTCGAGAAGCTTTCTTT. The V call is TRBV28, the J call TRBJ1-1, with 8 bases matching TRBD1. CDR1 and CDR2 from the germline V gene are MDHEN and SYDVKM. Trimming removed 2 bases from V and 8 bases from J; junction bases left unmatched: 7. The CDR3 is made up of 14 amino acids.